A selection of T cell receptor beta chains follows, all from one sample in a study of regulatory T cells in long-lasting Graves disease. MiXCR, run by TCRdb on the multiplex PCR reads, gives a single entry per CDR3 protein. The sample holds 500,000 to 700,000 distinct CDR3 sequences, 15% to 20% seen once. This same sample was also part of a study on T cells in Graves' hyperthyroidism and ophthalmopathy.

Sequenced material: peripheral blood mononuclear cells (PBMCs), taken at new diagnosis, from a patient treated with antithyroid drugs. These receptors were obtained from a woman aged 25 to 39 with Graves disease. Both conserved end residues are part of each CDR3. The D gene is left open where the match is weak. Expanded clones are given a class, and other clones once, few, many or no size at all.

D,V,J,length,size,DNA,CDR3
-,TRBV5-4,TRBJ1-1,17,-,TGTGCCAGCAGTCCGGGGGGGATAGGGTTGCAGGACACTGAAGCTTTCTTT,CASSPGGIGLQDTEAFF
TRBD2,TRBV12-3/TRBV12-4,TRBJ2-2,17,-,TGTGCCAGCAGTGACATAACTAGCGGGACGAACACCGGGGAGCTGTTTTTT,CASSDITSGTNTGELFF
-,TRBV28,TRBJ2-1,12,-,TGTGCCAGCAGTGGTGACACCAATGAGCAGTTCTTC,CASSGDTNEQFF
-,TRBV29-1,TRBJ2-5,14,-,TGCAGCGTTCCGGAGACTAGACCGAAAGGGACCCAGTACTTC,CSVPETRPKGTQYF
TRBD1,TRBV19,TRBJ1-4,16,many,TGTGCCAGTACCTCGCACAGGGGGCGTCTGGGTGAAAAACTGTTTTTT,CASTSHRGRLGEKLFF
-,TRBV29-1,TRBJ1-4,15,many,TGCAGCGTAGTTGACAGCACTGCAACTAATGAAAAACTGTTTTTT,CSVVDSTATNEKLFF
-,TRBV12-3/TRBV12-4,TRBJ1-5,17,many,TGTGCCAGCAGAAGGGGAACGGACGGCGGCGGGAGTCAGCCCCAGCATTTT,CASRRGTDGGGSQPQHF
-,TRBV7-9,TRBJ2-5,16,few,TGTGCCAGCAGATCCGCCGACCGCCTCAACTTAGAGACCCAGTACTTC,CASRSADRLNLETQYF
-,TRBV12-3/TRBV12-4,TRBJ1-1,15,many,TGTGCCAGCAGCTTGGCGTTAACAGGGAACACTGAAGCTTTCTTT,CASSLALTGNTEAFF
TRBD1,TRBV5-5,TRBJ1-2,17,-,TGTGCCAGCAGCTTGGTAGGGACAGCTAATTTTAACTATGGCTACACCTTC,CASSLVGTANFNYGYTF
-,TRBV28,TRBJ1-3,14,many,TGTGCCAGCAGTTCACAGGGTACTGGGAACACCATATATTTT,CASSSQGTGNTIYF
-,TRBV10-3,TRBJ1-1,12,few,TGTGCCACCTCGGGGTCGAACACTGAAGCTTTCTTT,CATSGSNTEAFF
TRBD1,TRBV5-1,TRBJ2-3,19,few,TGCGCCAGCAGCTACAGGGGCGGAAGGGACCAATATAGCACAGATACGCAGTATTTT,CASSYRGGRDQYSTDTQYF
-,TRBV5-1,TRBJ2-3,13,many,TGCGCCAGCAGCTTGGGCAGGGATGATACGCAGTATTTT,CASSLGRDDTQYF
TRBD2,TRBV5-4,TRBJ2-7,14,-,TGTGCCAGCGGTGGACTAGCGGGAGTGGGCGAGCAGTACTTC,CASGGLAGVGEQYF
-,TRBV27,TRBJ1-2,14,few,TGTGCCAGCAGTTCTGCCAGGGAAGACTATGGCTACACCTTC,CASSSAREDYGYTF
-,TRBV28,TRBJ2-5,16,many,TGTGCCAGCAGCCCCAGGAAATACAGGGTTCAAGAGACCCAGTACTTC,CASSPRKYRVQETQYF
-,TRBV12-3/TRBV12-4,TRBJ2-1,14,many,TGTGCCAGCACCGCCTCCATCGTGGTGAATGAGCAGTTCTTC,CASTASIVVNEQFF
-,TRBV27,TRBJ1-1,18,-,TGTGCCAGCAGCCGGGTCGGGATCCTCTCGGGGATGAACACTGAAGCTTTCTTT,CASSRVGILSGMNTEAFF
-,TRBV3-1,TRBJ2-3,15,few,TGTGCCAGCAGCCAAGGGACGCCCGGCAGGGATACGCAGTATTTT,CASSQGTPGRDTQYF
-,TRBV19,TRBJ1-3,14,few,TGTGCCAGTAGGGACGGACGCTCTGGAAACACCATATATTTT,CASRDGRSGNTIYF
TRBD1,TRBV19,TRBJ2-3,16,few,TGTGCCAGTAGTATCTCCCTTTGGACAGGGAAAAATACGCAGTATTTT,CASSISLWTGKNTQYF